This note documents a single TCR beta chain sequence. It has no known antigen specificity. No much larger clone exists at a distance of one base, and base qualities are not known. The data were taken from a study of T cell clones after liver transplantation (dated by TCRdb to about 2019). Regarding the study in general: The samples were obtained from ITN030ST, a randomized trial that attempted immunosuppression withdrawal within 2 years after liver transplantation. Donor-reactive T cell clones were identified by TCRbeta sequencing following a pre-transplant mixed lymphocyte reaction and were subsequently tracked in post-transplant blood. As an antigen-independent comparator for the donor-reactive sequences, third party-reactive TCRbeta sequences from pre-transplant MLRs were identified as well. Three of the eight recipients were HCV-positive; the others were transplanted for non-autoimmune, non-viral indications. The subjects received no induction therapy and were kept on standard immunosuppression until randomization at 12-24 months post-transplant. Tolerance meant complete immunosuppression withdrawal for at least one year without liver enzymes rising beyond twice the upper limit of normal. Blood samples were collected pre-transplant, pre-randomization before withdrawal, and post-randomization after either full withdrawal or failed withdrawal. Of the 8 liver transplant recipients making up the studied cohort, 3 were classified as tolerant and 5 as non-tolerant. Overall results and qualifications from the work: Because no allograft tissue specimens were available, donor-reactive T cells may have migrated into the graft instead of being deleted. Because of small, heterogeneous patient numbers and non-standardized post-transplant time points, the conclusions were only preliminary. In two subjects, low numbers of available donor cells limited the measurable donor-reactive repertoire. Donor-reactive sequences declined more than third party-reactive ones, suggesting partial antigen-specific deletion unrelated to withdrawal success. Circulating donor-reactive CD4 TCRbeta sequences fell significantly post-transplant in most of the 8 subjects, irrespective of tolerance or HCV status. When repertoire turnover was accounted for, significantly reduced detection of donor-reactive sequences was found in 7 of 8 subjects for CD4 and in 8 of 8 subjects for CD8.

High-throughput TCRbeta CDR3 sequencing of frozen genomic DNA was performed by immunoSEQ, including PCR amplification, mapping, bias correction and internal controls. In the source study's methods: Productive rearrangements were kept, and unique TCRbeta sequences were defined by CDR3 nucleotide sequence plus V and J gene. For a sequence to be called donor-reactive, it needed a frequency of at least 0.01% and at least 5-fold expansion in CFSE-low cells compared with unstimulated pre-transplant cells. Minimum frequency thresholds were set for each subject based on the unstimulated sample with the lowest template count, ensuring at least 90% detection power. Jensen-Shannon divergence between the top 1000 TCRbeta sequences after and before transplant was used to measure repertoire turnover. Changes in detection of donor-reactive sequences were tested with two-sided Fisher's exact tests. TCRdb took this table from immuneACCESS and kept in-frame rearrangements with V and J called. Such tables lack part of the clones; where checked against another copy, unresolved V genes explain under half of the gap, and the rest is unexplained. V and J calls plus clone size are reproduced from that table; the DNA served to infer D and trimming. Here the sample has roughly 97,000 clones; 75% to 85% occur a single time. 0.8% to 1% of the sample is taken by the ten largest.

Per the publication, the time point label means: pre-transplant. Unstimulated PBMCs, after thawing, were stained for CD3, CD4 and CD8 and then FACS-sorted into CD3+CD4+ and CD3+CD8+ populations. All 8 studied subjects were randomized to immunosuppression withdrawal. The Qiagen DNeasy Blood and Tissue Kit was used to isolate genomic DNA. Taken from the germline V gene (reference sequence), the CDR1 and CDR2 loops are MNHEY and SMNVEV. The cysteine opens and the phenylalanine closes a CDR3 of 14 amino acids. This entry keeps only the CDR3 DNA: 42 bases, framed from base 1. V is clipped by 6 bases and J by 1 base, and the sequence between their germline boundaries is 12 bases long.

The receptor was derived from a human donor who received a liver transplant. The rearranged segments are TRBV27 and TRBJ1-2; tentative D gene TRBD1, with 5 bases matching. The sequencing used CD4+ T cells from blood, collected before liver transplant. The nucleotide sequence is given as TGTGCCAGCAGGGAGGCAGGGAATAACTATGGCTACACCTTC. This yields the protein CASREAGNNYGYTF.